This TCR beta chain was identified in a study of blood T cell repertoires in COVID-19. Overall study context: The analysed material was cDNA or gDNA that came from T cells, B-cell-depleted T cells, or PBMCs.

TCRdb's copy holds only in-frame clones and misses some; the assay was immunoSEQ multiplex PCR. In the table there are 160,000 or so clones, 65% to 85% of which are singletons. All enrollees were about 18 to 100 years old and from roughly 26 US areas. A remark on this clone: The sample holds other DNA sequences that translate to the same CDR3.

Trimming shortened V by 5 bases and J by 2 bases, and 6 bases separated the two germline ends. CDR1 MNHEY and CDR2 SVGAGI come from the germline V gene. The CDR3 runs 12 residues. The source material was PBMCs or T cells enriched from blood (not recorded which). The sequence was collected from a man in his forties who had recovered from COVID-19. The chain joins TRBV6-5 to TRBJ1-2, with D possibly being TRBD1 (6 bases). CDR3 in amino acids: CASSQGNYGYTF. CDR3 nucleotide sequence: TGTGCCAGCAGTCAGGGGAACTATGGCTACACCTTC.